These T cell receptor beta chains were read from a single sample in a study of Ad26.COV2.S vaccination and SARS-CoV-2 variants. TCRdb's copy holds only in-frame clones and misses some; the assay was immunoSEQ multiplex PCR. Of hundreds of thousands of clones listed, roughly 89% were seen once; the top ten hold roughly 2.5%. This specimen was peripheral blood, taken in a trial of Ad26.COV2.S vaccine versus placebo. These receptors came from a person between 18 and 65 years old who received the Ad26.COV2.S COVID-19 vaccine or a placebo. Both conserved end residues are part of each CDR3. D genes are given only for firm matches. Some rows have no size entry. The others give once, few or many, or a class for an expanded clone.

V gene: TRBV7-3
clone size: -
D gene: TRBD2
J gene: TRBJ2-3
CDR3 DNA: TGTGCCAGCAGCCGGAGAGTAGCGGGGGGTACTAGCACAGATACGCAGTATTTT
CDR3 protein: CASSRRVAGGTSTDTQYF

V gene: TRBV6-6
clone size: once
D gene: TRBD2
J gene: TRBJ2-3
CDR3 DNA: TGTGCCAGCAGATTCCGTCCGACTAGCGGGACACATACGCAGTATTTT
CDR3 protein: CASRFRPTSGTHTQYF

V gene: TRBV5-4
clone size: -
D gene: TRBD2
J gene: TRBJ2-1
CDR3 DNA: TGTGCCTCCGGGGGGGCCTCCAATGAGCAGTTCTTC
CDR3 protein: CASGGASNEQFF

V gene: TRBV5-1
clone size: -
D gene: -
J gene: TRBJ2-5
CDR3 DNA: TGCGCCAGCAAGCTTTCGGGTAAAGAGACCCAGTACTTC
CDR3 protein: CASKLSGKETQYF

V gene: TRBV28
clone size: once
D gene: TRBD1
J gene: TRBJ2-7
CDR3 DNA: TGTGCCAGCAGCCCCAGGGGGAACTTCTACGAGCAGTACTTC
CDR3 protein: CASSPRGNFYEQYF

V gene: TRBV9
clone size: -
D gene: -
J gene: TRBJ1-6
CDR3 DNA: TGTGCCAGCAGCGTAGTTATTGATTCACCCCTCCACTTT
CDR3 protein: CASSVVIDSPLHF

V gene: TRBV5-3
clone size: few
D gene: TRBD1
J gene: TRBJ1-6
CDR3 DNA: TGTGCCAGAAGCACGGAACAGGGGCTGACTCCAAATTCACCCCTCCACTTT
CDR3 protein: CARSTEQGLTPNSPLHF

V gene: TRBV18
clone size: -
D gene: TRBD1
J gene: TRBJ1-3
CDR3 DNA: TGTGCCAGCTCACCACTCATAATAAAGACAGGGGCTCCAAACTCTGGAAACACCATATATTTT
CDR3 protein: CASSPLIIKTGAPNSGNTIYF

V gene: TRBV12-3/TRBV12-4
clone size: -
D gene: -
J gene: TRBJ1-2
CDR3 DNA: TGTGCCAGCAGTTCCTCGACCCTCATTGGCTACACCTTC
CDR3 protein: CASSSSTLIGYTF

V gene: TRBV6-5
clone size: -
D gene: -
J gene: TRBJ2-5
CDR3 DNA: TGTGCCAGCAGACGAGTGAGGCAAGAGACCCAGTACTTC
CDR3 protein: CASRRVRQETQYF

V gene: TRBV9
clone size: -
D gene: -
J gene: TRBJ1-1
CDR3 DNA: TGTGCCAGCAGCGTAGGGGGATACACTGAAGCTTTCTTT
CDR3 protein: CASSVGGYTEAFF

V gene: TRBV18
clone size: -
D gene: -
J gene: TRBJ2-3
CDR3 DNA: TGTGCCAGCTCACCACTAAGGGCCTCTGATACGCAGTATTTT
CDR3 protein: CASSPLRASDTQYF

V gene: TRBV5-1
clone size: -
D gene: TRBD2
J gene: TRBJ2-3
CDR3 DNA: TGCGCCAGCAGCTTGGTTCGCGGGGGGGCCGGTGTTGGAACAGATACGCAGTATTTT
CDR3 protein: CASSLVRGGAGVGTDTQYF

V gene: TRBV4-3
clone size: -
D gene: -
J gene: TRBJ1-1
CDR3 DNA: TGCGCCAGCAGCCAAGATCAAGGGGGCACTGAAGCTTTCTTT
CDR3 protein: CASSQDQGGTEAFF

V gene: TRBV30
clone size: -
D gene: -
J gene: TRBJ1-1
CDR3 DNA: TGTGCCTGGAGTGTAGCCGGGCATAACACTGAAGCTTTCTTT
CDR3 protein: CAWSVAGHNTEAFF

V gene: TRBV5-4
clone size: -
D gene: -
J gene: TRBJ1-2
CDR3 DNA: TGTGCCAGCAGCTTTGGTGGGTTTTATGGCTACACCTTC
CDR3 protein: CASSFGGFYGYTF

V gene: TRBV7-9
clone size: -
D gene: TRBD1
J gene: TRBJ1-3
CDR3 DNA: TGTGCCAGCAGCGCGCCGGGACAGGGGGCTTTTGGAAACACCATATATTTT
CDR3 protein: CASSAPGQGAFGNTIYF

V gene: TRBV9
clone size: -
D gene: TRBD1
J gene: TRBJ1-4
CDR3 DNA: TGTGCCAGCAGCCATGACCGGGACAGGGGGAATGAAAAACTGTTTTTT
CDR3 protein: CASSHDRDRGNEKLFF

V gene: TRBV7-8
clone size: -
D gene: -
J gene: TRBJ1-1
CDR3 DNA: TGTGCCAGCAGCTTAGAGGTGGGAGGCACTGAAGCTTTCTTT
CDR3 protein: CASSLEVGGTEAFF

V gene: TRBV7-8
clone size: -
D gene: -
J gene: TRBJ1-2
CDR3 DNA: TGTGCCAGCAGCTTAGCGAGCGGGACTGCTGTTGGCTACACCTTC
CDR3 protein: CASSLASGTAVGYTF

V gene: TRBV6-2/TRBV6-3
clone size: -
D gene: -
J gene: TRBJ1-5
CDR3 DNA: TGTGCCAGCAGTTACGGCCCTACCACTAGCAATCAGCCCCAGCATTTT
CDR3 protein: CASSYGPTTSNQPQHF

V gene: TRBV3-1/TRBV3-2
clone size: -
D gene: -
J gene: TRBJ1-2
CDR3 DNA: TGTGCCAGCAGCCAAGGACCCTATGGCTACACCTTC
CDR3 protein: CASSQGPYGYTF

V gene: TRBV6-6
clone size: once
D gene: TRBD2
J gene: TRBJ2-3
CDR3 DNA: TGTGCCAGCAGTCCCCGTCTGGCGGGGGGGCCGATTGGTTTCCATTACACAGATACGCAGTATTTT
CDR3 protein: CASSPRLAGGPIGFHYTDTQYF

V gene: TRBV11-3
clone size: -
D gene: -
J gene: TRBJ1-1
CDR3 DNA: TGTGCCAGCAGCTTAGGAGCGGGGGTAATCTCCGAAGCTTTCTTT
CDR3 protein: CASSLGAGVISEAFF

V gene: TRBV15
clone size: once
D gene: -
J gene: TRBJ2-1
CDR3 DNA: TGTGCCACCAGCGAGGGGGGGAATGAGCAGTTCTTC
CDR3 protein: CATSEGGNEQFF

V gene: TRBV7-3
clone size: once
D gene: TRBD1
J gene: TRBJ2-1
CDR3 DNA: TGTGCCAGCAGCTTAATGGGGACAGGGGGCTACAATGAGCAGTTCTTC
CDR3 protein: CASSLMGTGGYNEQFF

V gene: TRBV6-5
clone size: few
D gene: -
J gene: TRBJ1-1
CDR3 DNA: TGTGCCAGCAGCCCCGGACTTAACACTGAAGCTTTCTTT
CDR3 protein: CASSPGLNTEAFF

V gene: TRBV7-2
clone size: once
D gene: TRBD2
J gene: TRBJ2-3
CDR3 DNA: TGTGCCAGCAGCTTTCCTAGCGGGGTAGATACGCAGTATTTT
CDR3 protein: CASSFPSGVDTQYF

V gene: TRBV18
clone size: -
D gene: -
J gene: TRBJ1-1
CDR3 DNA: TGTGCCAGCTCACCGTCGGGCACTGAAGCTTTCTTT
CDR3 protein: CASSPSGTEAFF

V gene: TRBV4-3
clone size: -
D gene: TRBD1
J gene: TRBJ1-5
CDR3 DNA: TGCGCCAGCAGCCAAGATCGGGGGACAGGGGGAACCTTTAGCTATCAGCCCCAGCATTTT
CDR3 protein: CASSQDRGTGGTFSYQPQHF

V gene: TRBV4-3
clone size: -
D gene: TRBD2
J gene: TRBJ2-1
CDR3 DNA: TGCGCCAGCAACCCCCGAAGCGGGAGTCCCTACAATGAGCAGTTCTTC
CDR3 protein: CASNPRSGSPYNEQFF

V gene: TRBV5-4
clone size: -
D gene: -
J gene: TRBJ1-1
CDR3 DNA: TGTGCCAGCAGCTCCCCTCGCCAGGGGTACACTGAAGCTTTCTTT
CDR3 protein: CASSSPRQGYTEAFF

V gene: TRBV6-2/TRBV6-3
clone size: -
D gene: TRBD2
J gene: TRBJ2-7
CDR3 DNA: TGTGCCAGCAGTTACCTAGCTAGCGGGGGAGCGTACGAGCAGTACTTC
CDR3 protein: CASSYLASGGAYEQYF

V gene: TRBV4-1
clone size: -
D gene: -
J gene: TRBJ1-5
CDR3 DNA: TGCGCCAGCAGCCCCTTCTTGCCGGGCAATCAGCCCCAGCATTTT
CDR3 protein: CASSPFLPGNQPQHF

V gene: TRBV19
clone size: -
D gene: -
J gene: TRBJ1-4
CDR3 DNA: TGTGCCAGTGGTCATAGGCGGGGCACCTCTAATGAAAAACTGTTTTTT
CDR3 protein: CASGHRRGTSNEKLFF

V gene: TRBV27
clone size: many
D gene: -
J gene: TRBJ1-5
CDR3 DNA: TGTGCCAGCAGTGCTTTGGTGGGGGGGGCCTCAATAGTTGGACCCCAGCATTTT
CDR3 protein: CASSALVGGASIVGPQHF

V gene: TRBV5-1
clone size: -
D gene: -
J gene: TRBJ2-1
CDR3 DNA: TGCGCCAGCAGCTTGGTCTCGGGGGCGGAAGAGCAGTTCTTC
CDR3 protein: CASSLVSGAEEQFF

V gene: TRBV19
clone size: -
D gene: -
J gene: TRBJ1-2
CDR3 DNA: TGTGCCAGTAGTAAGGACGGGGAATACTATGGCTACACCTTC
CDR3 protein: CASSKDGEYYGYTF

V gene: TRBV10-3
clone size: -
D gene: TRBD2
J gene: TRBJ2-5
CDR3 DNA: TGTGCCATCAGTGGAAGAGCGGGAGGGCCTGATAAGACCCAGTACTTC
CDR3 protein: CAISGRAGGPDKTQYF

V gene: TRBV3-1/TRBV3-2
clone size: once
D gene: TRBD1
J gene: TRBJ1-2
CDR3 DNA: TGTGCCAGCAGCCCCCGACAGGGACCGGCCTATGGCTACACCTTC
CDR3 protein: CASSPRQGPAYGYTF

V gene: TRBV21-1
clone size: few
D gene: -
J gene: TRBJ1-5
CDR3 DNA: TGTGCCAGCAGCAAACCAGATAATAGCAATCAGCCCCAGCATTTT
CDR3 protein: CASSKPDNSNQPQHF

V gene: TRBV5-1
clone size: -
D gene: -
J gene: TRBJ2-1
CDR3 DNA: TGCGCCAGCAGCTTGGATTACAGATACAATGAGCAGTTCTTC
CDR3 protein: CASSLDYRYNEQFF

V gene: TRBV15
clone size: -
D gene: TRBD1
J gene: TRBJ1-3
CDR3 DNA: TGTGCCACCAGCCCACGGACAGGGCAGAGCTCTGGAAACACCATATATTTT
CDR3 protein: CATSPRTGQSSGNTIYF

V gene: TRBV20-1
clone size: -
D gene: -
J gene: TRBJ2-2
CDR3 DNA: TGCAGTGCTGCTGCGAAAGGGGAGCTGTTTTTT
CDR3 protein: CSAAAKGELFF

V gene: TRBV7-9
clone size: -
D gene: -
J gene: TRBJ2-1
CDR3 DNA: TGTGCCAGCAGCTTAACTTCACCTTACTACAATGAGCAGTTCTTC
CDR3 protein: CASSLTSPYYNEQFF

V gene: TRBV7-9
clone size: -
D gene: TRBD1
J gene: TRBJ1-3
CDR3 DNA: TGTGCCAGCAGCGAGGACAGGGGGTCTGGAAACACCATATATTTT
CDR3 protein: CASSEDRGSGNTIYF

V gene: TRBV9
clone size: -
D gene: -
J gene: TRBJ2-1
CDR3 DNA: TGTGCCAGCAGCGTAGCTATCCTCCAACCGAGCTCCTACAATGAGCAGTTCTTC
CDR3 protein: CASSVAILQPSSYNEQFF

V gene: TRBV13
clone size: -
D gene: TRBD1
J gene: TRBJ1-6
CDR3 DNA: TGTGCCAGCAGCCCAGGACAGGGTAGTTCACCCCTCCACTTT
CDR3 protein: CASSPGQGSSPLHF

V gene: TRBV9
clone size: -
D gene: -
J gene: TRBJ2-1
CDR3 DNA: TGTGCCAGCAGCCCCAAGGGAGGCCCCAGTGAGCAGTTCTTC
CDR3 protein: CASSPKGGPSEQFF

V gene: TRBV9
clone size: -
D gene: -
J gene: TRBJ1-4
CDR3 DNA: TGTGCCAGCAGCCAACATGGACGTACAGCTCATGAAAAACTGTTTTTT
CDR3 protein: CASSQHGRTAHEKLFF

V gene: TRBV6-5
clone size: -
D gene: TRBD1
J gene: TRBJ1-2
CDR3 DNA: TGTGCCAGCACAGCCAGGGGGCCCTATGGCTACACCTTC
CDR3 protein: CASTARGPYGYTF

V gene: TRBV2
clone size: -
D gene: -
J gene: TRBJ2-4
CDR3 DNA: TGTGCCAGCAGTGCGGACATCCAAAACATTCAGTACTTC
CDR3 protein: CASSADIQNIQYF

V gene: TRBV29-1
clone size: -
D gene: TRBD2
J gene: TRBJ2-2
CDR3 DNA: TGCAGCGTTGAATTATCTGCGGGAGGCAGCACCGGGGAGCTGTTTTTT
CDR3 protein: CSVELSAGGSTGELFF